This T cell receptor (beta chain) was documented in a study of blood T cells in healthy people across ages. Overall study results and limits: What prevented conclusive comparison of naive and antigen-experienced cells was that PBMCs were unsorted. Changes in expanded clonotypes were possibly confounded, as the CMV status of donors was unknown.

Primers used in a second PCR of about 6 to 12 cycles were a sample-barcoded 5' primer and a J-beta primer mix. Tagging of each cDNA molecule was performed by a template-switch adaptor with 12 random nucleotides. Sequencing of every sample gave 3 million or more CDR3-containing paired-end reads. TCRdb re-called the 5' RACE reads with MiXCR, one entry per CDR3 protein. The data hold around 1,900,000 distinct CDR3 sequences, with approximately 39% observed a single time. This clonotype appeared a few times. Its antigen remains unidentified. The CDR3 totals 13 residues. The V end lost 4 bases, the J end lost 3 bases, and 11 bases lay between the germline ends. CDR1 is SGDLS, CDR2 YYNGEE, per germline.

The sequenced sample was blood. The sequence was obtained from a human donor in good health. The V gene is TRBV9, the J gene TRBJ2-7; possible D gene TRBD1, 5 bases. CDR3 in amino acids: CASSPPDNYEQYF. CDR3 sequence (DNA): TGTGCCAGCAGCCCACCGGACAACTACGAGCAGTACTTC.